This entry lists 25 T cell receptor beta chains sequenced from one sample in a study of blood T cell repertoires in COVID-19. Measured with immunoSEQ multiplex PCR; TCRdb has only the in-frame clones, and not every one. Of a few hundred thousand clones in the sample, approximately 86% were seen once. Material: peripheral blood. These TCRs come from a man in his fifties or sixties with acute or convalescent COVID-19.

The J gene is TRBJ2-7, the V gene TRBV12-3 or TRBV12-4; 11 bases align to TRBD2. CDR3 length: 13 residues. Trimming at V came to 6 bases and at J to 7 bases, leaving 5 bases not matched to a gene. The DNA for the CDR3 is TGTGCCAGCAGAATAGCGGGGGGGCGGGAGCAGTACTTC. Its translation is CASRIAGGREQYF.

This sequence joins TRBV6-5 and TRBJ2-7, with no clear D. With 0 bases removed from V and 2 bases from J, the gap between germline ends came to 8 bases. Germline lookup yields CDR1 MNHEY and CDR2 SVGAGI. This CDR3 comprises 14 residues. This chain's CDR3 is CASSYSAGTYEQYF. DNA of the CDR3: TGTGCCAGCAGTTACTCGGCAGGAACCTACGAGCAGTACTTC.

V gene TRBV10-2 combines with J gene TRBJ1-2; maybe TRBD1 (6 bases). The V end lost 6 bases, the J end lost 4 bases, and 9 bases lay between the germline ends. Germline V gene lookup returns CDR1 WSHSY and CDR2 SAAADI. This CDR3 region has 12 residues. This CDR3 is CASSPDSYGYTF. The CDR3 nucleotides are TGCGCCAGCAGCCCGGACAGCTATGGCTACACCTTC.

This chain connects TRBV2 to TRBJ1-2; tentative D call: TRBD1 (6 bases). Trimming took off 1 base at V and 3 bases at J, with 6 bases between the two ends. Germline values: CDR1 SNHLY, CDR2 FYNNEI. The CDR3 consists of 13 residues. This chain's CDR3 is CASSEGTDYGYTF. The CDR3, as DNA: TGTGCCAGCAGTGAAGGGACAGACTATGGCTACACCTTC.

CDR3 sequence (DNA): TGTGCCAGCAGGGAGGGGGCTCACTATGGCTACACCTTC. As protein: CASREGAHYGYTF. The chain carries TRBV28 and TRBJ1-2; TRBD1 matches at 7 bases. The germline V gene has CDR1 MDHEN and CDR2 SYDVKM. The J segment lost 3 bases and the V segment lost 6 bases, leaving 4 bases of the junction unmatched. CDR3 size: 13 residues.

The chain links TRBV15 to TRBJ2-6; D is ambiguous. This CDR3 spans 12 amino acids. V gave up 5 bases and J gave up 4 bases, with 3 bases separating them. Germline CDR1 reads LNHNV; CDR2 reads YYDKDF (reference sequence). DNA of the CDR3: TGTGCCACCAGCCCAGGGGCCAACGTCCTGACTTTC. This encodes CATSPGANVLTF.

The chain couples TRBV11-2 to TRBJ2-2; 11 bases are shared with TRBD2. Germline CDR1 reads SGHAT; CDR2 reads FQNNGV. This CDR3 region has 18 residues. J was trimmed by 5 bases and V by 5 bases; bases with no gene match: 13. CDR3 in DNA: TGTGCCAGCAGCCCTTGGGTAGCGGGGGGGCTGGGAACCGGGGAGCTGTTTTTT. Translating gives CASSPWVAGGLGTGELFF.

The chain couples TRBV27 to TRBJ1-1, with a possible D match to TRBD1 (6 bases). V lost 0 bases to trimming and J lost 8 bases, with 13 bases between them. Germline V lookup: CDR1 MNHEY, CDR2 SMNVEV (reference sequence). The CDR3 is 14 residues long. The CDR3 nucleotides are TGTGCCAGCAGTTTATCCGGGGGGCTTGGAGAAGCTTTCTTT. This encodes CASSLSGGLGEAFF.

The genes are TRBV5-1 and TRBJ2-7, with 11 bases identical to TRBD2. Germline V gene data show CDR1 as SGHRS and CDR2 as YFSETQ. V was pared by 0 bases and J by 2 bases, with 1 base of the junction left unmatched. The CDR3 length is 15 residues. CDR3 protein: CASSLVTSGAYEQYF. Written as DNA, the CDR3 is TGCGCCAGCAGCTTGGTGACTAGCGGGGCCTACGAGCAGTACTTC.

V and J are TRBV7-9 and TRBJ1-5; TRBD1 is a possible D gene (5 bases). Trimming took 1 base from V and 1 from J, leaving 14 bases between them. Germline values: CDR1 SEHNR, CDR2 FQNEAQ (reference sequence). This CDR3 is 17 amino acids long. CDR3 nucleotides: TGTGCCAGCAGCTTAGGAGGAAGGGGATCAAGCAATCAGCCCCAGCATTTT. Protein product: CASSLGGRGSSNQPQHF.

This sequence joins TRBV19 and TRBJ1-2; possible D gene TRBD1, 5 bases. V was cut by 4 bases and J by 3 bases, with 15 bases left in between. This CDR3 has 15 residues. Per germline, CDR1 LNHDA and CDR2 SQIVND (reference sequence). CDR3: CASSNPGRADYGYTF. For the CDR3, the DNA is TGTGCCAGTAGTAACCCTGGCAGGGCGGACTATGGCTACACCTTC.

The CDR3 DNA follows: TGTGCCAGCAGCTTCTCGGGGGGTGGTGTGGTCGAGCAGTACTTC. As protein: CASSFSGGGVVEQYF. V usage is TRBV5-8 and J usage is TRBJ2-7; 7 positions match TRBD2. The trim removed 2 bases at V and 6 bases at J, leaving 11 bases unmatched. The CDR3 is 15 residues long. Looked up from germline, CDR1 is SGHTS and CDR2 is YDEGEE.

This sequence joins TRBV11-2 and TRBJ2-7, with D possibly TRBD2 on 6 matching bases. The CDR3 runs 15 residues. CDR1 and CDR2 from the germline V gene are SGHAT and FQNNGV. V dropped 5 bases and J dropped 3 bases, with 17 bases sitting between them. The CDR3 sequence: CASSPYPGGDYEQYF. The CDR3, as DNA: TGTGCCAGCAGCCCCTACCCCGGGGGAGACTACGAGCAGTACTTC.

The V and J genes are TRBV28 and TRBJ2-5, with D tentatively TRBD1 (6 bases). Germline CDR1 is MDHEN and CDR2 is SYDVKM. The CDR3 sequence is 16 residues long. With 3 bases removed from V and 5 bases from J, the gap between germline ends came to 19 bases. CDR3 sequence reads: CASSFGGKTQGETQYF. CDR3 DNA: TGTGCCAGCAGTTTTGGGGGCAAGACACAAGGGGAGACCCAGTACTTC.

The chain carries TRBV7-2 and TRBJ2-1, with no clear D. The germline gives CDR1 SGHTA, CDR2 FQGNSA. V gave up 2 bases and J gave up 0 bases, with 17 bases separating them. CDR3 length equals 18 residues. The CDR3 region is CASSLSNRVKLSYNEQFF. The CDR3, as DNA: TGTGCCAGCAGCTTAAGTAATCGGGTAAAGCTCTCCTACAATGAGCAGTTCTTC.

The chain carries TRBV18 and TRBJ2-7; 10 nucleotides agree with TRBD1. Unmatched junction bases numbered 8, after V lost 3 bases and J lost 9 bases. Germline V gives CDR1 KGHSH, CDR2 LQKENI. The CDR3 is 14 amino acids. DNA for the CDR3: TGTGCCAGCTCACCGGCTGGACAGGGGGGGATGCAGTACTTC. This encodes CASSPAGQGGMQYF.

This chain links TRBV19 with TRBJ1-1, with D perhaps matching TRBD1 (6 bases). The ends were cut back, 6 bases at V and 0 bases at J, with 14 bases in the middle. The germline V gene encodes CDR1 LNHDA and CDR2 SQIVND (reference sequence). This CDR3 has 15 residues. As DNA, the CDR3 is TGTGCCAGTAGCCAGGGGTTCTCAGTGAACACTGAAGCTTTCTTT. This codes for CASSQGFSVNTEAFF.

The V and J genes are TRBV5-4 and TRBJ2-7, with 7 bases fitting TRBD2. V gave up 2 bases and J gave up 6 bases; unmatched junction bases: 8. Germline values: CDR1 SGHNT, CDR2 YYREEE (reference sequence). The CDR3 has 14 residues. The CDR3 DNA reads TGTGCCAGCAGCTTCGGGGGGAGACACTCCGAGCAGTACTTC. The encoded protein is CASSFGGRHSEQYF.

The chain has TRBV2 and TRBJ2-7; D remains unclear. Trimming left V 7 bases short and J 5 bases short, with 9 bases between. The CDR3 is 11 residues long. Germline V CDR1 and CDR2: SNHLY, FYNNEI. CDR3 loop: CASTYQDEQYF. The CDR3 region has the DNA TGTGCCAGCACGTACCAGGACGAGCAGTACTTC.

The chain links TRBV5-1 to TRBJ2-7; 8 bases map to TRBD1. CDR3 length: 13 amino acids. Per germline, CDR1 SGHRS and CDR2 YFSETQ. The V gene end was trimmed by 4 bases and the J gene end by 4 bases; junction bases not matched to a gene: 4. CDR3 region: CASSRGQGYEQYF. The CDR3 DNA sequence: TGCGCCAGCAGCCGAGGACAGGGTTACGAGCAGTACTTC.

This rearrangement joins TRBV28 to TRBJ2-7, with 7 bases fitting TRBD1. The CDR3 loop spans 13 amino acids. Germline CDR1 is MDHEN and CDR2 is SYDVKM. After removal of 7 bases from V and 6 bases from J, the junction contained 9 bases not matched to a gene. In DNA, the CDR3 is TGTGCCAGCACGGAGACAGGGATCTCCGAGCAGTACTTC. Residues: CASTETGISEQYF.

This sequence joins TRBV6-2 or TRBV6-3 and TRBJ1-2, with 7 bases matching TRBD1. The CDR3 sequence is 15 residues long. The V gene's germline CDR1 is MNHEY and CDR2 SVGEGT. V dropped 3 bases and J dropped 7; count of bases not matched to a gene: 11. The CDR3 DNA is TGTGCCAGCAGTTATACAGCTTCACAGGGGTCTGGCTACACCTTC. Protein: CASSYTASQGSGYTF.

The CDR3 nucleotides read TGTGCCTCGAGGGGGGGACAGCTGAACACCGGGGAGCTGTTTTTT. Amino acids: CASRGGQLNTGELFF. The chain employs TRBV30 and TRBJ2-2; D may correspond to TRBD1 or TRBD2 (7 bases each). Trimming left V 7 bases short and J 1 base short, with 16 bases between. CDR3 length equals 15 residues. Per germline, CDR1 GTSNPN and CDR2 SVGIG (reference sequence). The complete variable domain, with remaining parts taken from reference TRBV30 and TRBJ2-2, reads SQTIHQWPATLVQPVGSPLSLECTVEGTSNPNLYWYRQAAGRGLQLLFYSVGIGQISSEVPQNLSASRPQDRQFILSSKKLLLSDSGFYLCASRGGQLNTGELFFGEGSRLTVL.

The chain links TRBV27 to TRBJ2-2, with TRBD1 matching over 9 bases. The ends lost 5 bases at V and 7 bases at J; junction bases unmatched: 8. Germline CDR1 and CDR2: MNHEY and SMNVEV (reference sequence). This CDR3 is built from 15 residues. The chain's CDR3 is CASSLTGGEYGELFF. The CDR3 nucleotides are TGTGCCAGCAGTCTCACAGGGGGCGAGTACGGGGAGCTGTTTTTT.

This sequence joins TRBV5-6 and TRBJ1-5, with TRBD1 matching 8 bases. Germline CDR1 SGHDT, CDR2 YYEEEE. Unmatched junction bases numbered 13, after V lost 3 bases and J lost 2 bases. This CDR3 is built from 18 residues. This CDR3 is CASSSTITGGRGNQPQHF. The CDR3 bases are TGTGCCAGCAGCTCCACCATAACAGGGGGTCGAGGCAATCAGCCCCAGCATTTT.